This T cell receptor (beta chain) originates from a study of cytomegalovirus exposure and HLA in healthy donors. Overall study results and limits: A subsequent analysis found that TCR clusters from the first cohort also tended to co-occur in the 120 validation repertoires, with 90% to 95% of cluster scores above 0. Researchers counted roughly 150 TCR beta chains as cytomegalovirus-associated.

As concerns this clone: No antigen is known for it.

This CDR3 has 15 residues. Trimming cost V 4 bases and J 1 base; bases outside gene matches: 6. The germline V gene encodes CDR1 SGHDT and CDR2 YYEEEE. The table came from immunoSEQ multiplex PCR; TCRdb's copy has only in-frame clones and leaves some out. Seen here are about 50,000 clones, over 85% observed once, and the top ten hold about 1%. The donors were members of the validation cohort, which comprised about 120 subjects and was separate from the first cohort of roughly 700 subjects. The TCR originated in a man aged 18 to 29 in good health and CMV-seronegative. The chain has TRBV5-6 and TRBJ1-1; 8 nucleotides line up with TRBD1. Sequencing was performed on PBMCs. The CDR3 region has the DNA TGTGCCAGCAGCCCGACAGGGGTGGGGAACACTGAAGCTTTCTTT. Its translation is CASSPTGVGNTEAFF.